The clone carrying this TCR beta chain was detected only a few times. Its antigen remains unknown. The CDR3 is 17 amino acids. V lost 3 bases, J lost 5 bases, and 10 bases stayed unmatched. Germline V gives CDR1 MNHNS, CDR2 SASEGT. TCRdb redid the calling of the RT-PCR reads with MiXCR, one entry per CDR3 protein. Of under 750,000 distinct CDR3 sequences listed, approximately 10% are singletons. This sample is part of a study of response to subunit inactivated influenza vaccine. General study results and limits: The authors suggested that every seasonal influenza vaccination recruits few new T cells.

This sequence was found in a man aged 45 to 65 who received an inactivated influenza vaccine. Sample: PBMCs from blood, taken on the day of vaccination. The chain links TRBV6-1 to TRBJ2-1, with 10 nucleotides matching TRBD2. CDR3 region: CASSDPPGTSANNEQFF. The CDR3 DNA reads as TGTGCCAGCAGTGACCCCCCCGGGACTAGCGCGAACAATGAGCAGTTCTTC.